This TCR beta chain was captured in a study of T-cell reconstitution after alpha-beta-depleted transplantation in children. The study, taken as a whole, reports: There were some patients whose high TCRbeta diversity at day 60 came from surviving recipient T cells and thymic progenitors.

Trimming pared 6 bases from V and 5 bases from J, leaving 11 bases between. Per germline, CDR1 SQVTM and CDR2 ANQGSEA. This CDR3 has 12 residues. Library preparation (for TCRbeta) was performed with unique molecular identifiers. Each CDR3 protein is one row after TCRdb ran MiXCR on the PCR reads. Of over 400,000 distinct CDR3 sequences listed, 43% were seen once; the top ten hold 25% to 30%. In its sample, this clonotype was seen many times. Its antigen remains unidentified. The sequencing here drew on PBMCs, taken before TCRalphabeta/CD19-depleted stem cell transplant. The clonotype was recovered from a girl aged 2-10 years with aplastic anemia, due to receive a stem cell transplant. This chain links TRBV29-1 with TRBJ2-1; a possible D gene is TRBD2 (6 bases). The CDR3: CSVAGGNNEQFF. Written as DNA, the CDR3 is TGCAGCGTCGCTGGGGGGAACAATGAGCAGTTCTTC.